Given below is one T cell receptor beta chain in context. Template switching (which added a universal primer site) was used, and cDNA carried unique molecular identifiers. In TCRdb, the 5' RACE reads were re-called with MiXCR into one record per CDR3 protein. The data contain 500,000 or so distinct CDR3 sequences, 13% to 15% of them singletons. Germline-derived CDR1 and CDR2 are SGHAT and FQNNGV. This CDR3 spans 20 amino acids. V lost 4 bases and J lost 5, with 32 bases in between. This entry belongs to a study of identical twins. This same sample was also taken into another study, of yellow fever vaccine responses in identical twins.

The gene calls are TRBV11-2 and TRBJ2-5; D perhaps matches TRBD1 (9 bases). The source material was CD4+ T cells sorted from blood. This sequence originates from a woman under 30 in good health. Here the CDR3 reads CASSYHRTGVSSGRQETQYF. Here the CDR3 DNA reads TGTGCCAGCAGCTACCACAGGACAGGGGTTTCGAGCGGGAGACAGGAGACCCAGTACTTC.